The 4 T cell receptor beta chains below all came from one sample that was sequenced in a study of immune cell composition in non-small cell lung cancer. Normal lung sampling was at least 3 cm from the tumour, as distant as possible. This table comes from immunoSEQ multiplex PCR, and its TCRdb copy is limited to in-frame clones, with some not included. The sample has under 9,000 clones, roughly two thirds seen once. Sequenced material: non-adjacent lung tissue. The receptors were sampled from a human donor with non-small cell lung cancer.

The chain combines TRBV29-1 with TRBJ2-7; D possibly corresponds to TRBD2 (5 bases). V was shortened by 2 bases and J by 6 bases, with 8 bases between the two germline ends. Germline V gives CDR1 SQVTM, CDR2 ANQGSEA. The CDR3 is made up of 11 amino acids. For the CDR3, the DNA is TGCAGCGTTGAAAACCGGGGCGAGCAGTACTTC. It is translated as CSVENRGEQYF.

The rearrangement links TRBV5-1 to TRBJ1-5; 7 nucleotides match TRBD1. This CDR3 has 18 amino acids. Germline V gene lookup returns CDR1 SGHRS and CDR2 YFSETQ. The ends lost 1 base at V and 6 bases at J; junction bases unmatched: 16. Here the CDR3 DNA reads TGCGCCAGCAGCTTGATAATCGACAGGGAGGAGTCGCGTCAGCCCCAGCATTTT. Amino acid sequence: CASSLIIDREESRQPQHF. The variable domain in full, with the rest retrieved from reference TRBV5-1 and TRBJ1-5, is KAGVTQTPRYLIKTRGQQVTLSCSPISGHRSVSWYQQTPGQGLQFLFEYFSETQRNKGNFPGRFSGRQFSNSRSEMNVSTLELGDSALYLCASSLIIDREESRQPQHFGDGTRLSIL.

J is TRBJ1-6 and V is TRBV6-1; 10 bases are a match to TRBD1. Germline loops: CDR1 MNHNS, CDR2 SASEGT. Trimming at V came to 3 bases and at J to 9 bases, leaving 8 bases not matched to a gene. The CDR3 sequence is 16 residues long. The CDR3 sequence is CASSDLGQGSGSPLHF. CDR3 bases: TGTGCCAGCAGTGATTTGGGACAGGGGAGCGGTTCACCCCTCCACTTT.

CDR3 nucleotide sequence: TGTGCCAGCAGCGTAGATTTAGGGGGCGTCTACGAGCAGTACTTC. Translated: CASSVDLGGVYEQYF. The V call is TRBV9, the J call TRBJ2-7; 7 positions agree with TRBD1. The CDR3 runs 15 residues. With 0 bases clipped from V and 3 bases from J, the junction kept 6 bases outside the gene matches. Germline lookup yields CDR1 SGDLS and CDR2 YYNGEE.